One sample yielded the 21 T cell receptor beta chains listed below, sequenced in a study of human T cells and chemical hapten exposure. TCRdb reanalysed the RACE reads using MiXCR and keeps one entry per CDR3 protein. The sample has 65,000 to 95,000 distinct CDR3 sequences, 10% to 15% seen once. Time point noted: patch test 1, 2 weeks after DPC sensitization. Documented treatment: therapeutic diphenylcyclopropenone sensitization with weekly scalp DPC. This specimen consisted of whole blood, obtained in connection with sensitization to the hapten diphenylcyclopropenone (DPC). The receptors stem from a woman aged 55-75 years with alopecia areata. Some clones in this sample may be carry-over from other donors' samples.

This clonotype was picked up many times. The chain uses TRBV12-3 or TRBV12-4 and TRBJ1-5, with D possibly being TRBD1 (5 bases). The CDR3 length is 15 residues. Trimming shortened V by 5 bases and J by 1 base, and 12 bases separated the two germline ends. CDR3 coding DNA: TGTGCCAGCAGTCAGGGTTCGGTGAGCAATCAGCCCCAGCATTTT. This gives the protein CASSQGSVSNQPQHF.

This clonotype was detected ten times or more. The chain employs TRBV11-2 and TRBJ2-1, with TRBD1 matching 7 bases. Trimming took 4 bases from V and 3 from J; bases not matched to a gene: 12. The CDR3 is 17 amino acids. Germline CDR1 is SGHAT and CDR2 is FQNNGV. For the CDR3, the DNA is TGTGCCAGCAGCTCAAAACCGACAGGGACAAACTACAATGAGCAGTTCTTC. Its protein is CASSSKPTGTNYNEQFF.

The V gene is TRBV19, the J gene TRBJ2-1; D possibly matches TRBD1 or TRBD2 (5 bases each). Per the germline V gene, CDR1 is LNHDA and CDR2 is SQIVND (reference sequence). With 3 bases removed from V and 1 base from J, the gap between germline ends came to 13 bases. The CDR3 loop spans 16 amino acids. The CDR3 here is CASSILGPQSYNEQFF. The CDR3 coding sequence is TGTGCCAGTAGTATTCTGGGACCTCAGTCCTACAATGAGCAGTTCTTC. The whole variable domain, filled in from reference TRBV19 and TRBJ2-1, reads DGGITQSPKYLFRKEGQNVTLSCEQNLNHDAMYWYRQDPGQGLRLIYYSQIVNDFQKGDIAEGYSVSREKKESFPLTVTSAQKNPTAFYLCASSILGPQSYNEQFFGPGTRLTVL.

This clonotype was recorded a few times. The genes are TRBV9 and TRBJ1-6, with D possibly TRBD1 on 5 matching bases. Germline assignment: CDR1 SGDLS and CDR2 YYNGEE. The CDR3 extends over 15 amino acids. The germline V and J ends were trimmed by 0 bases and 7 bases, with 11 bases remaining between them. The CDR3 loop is CASSVANRLNSPLHF. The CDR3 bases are TGTGCCAGCAGCGTAGCGAACAGGCTGAATTCACCCCTCCACTTT.

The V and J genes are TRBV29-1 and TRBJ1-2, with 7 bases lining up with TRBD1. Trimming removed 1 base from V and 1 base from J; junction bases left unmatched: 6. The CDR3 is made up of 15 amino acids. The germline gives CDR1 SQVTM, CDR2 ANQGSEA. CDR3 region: CSVEGRGQNNYGYTF. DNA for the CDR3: TGCAGCGTTGAAGGGCGGGGACAGAATAACTATGGCTACACCTTC.

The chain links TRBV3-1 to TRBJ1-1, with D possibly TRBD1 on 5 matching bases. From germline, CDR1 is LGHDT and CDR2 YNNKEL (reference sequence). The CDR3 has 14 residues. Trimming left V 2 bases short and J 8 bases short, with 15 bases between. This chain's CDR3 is CASSQPLRQKEAFF. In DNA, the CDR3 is TGTGCCAGCAGCCAACCCCTGAGACAGAAAGAAGCTTTCTTT. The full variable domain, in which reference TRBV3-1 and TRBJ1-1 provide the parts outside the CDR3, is DTAVSQTPKYLVTQMGNDKSIKCEQNLGHDTMYWYKQDSKKFLKIMFSYNNKELIINETVPNRFSPKSPDKAHLNLHINSLELGDSAVYFCASSQPLRQKEAFFGQGTRLTVV.

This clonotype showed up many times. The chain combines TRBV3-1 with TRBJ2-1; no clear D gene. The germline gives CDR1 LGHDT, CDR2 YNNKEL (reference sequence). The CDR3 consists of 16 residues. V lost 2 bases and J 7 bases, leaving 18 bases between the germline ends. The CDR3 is CASSQKPGQVVNEQFF. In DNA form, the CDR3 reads TGTGCCAGCAGCCAAAAGCCGGGCCAGGTGGTGAATGAGCAGTTCTTC.

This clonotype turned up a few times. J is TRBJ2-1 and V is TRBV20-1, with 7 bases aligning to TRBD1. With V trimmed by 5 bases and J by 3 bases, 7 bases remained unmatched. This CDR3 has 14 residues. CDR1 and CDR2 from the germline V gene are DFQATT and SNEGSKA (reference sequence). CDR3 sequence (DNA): TGCAGTGCTGGGGGACAGCGACTCTACAATGAGCAGTTCTTC. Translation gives CSAGGQRLYNEQFF.

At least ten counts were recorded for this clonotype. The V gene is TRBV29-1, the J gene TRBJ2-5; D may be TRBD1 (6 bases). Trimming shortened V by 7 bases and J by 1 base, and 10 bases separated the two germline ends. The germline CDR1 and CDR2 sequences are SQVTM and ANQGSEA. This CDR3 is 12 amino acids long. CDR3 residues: CSAGQFQETQYF. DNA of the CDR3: TGCAGCGCAGGACAGTTCCAAGAGACCCAGTACTTC.

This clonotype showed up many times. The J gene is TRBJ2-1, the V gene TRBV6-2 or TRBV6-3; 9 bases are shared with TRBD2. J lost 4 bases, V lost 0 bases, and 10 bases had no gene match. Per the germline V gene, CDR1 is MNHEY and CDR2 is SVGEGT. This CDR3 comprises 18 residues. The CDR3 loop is CASSYSGLARTLYNEQFF. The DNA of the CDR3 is TGTGCCAGCAGTTACTCGGGACTAGCCAGGACGCTGTACAATGAGCAGTTCTTC.

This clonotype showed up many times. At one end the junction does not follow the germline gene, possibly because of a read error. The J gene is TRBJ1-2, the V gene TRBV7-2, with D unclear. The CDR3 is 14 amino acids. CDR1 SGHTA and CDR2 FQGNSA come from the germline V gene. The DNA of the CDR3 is TGTGCCAGCGGCTTCCCTATATCATCTTATGGCTACACCTTC. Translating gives CASGFPISSYGYTF.

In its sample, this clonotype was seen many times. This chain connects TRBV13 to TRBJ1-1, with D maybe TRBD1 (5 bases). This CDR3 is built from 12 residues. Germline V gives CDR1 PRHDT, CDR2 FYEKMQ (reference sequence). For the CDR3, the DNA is TGTGTCGGGGGGTGGAAGAACACTGAAGCTTTCTTT. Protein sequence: CVGGWKNTEAFF.

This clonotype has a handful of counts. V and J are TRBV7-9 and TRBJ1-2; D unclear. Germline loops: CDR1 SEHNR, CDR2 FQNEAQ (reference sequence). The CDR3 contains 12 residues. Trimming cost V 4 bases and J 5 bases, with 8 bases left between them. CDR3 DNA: TGTGCCAGCAGCTCCTCCTTTTATGGCTACACCTTC. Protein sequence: CASSSSFYGYTF.

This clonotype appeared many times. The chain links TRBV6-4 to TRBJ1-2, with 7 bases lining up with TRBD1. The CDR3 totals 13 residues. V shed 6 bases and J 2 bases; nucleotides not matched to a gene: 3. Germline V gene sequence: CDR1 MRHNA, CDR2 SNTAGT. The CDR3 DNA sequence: TGTGCCAGCAGCGCGACAGGGAACTATGGCTACACCTTC. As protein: CASSATGNYGYTF.

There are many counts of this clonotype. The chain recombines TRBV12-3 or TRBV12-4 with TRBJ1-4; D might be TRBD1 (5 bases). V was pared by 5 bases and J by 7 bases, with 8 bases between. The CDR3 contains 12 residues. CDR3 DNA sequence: TGTGCCAGCAGTCCGGGACCTGAAAAACTGTTTTTT. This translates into CASSPGPEKLFF.

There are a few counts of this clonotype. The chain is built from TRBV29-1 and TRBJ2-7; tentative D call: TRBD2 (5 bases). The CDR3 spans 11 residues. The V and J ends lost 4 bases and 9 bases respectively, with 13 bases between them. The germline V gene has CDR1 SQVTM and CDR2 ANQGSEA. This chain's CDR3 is CSVVGRVGQYF. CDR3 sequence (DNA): TGCAGCGTTGTCGGGCGGGTCGGGCAGTACTTC.

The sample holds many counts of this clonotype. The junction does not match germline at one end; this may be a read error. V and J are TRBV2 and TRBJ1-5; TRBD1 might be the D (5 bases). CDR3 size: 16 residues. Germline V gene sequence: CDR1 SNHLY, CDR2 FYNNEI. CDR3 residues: CASSGLVASRGQPQHF. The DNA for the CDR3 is TGTGCAAGCAGCGGACTAGTGGCCTCGCGGGGGCAGCCCCAGCATTTT.

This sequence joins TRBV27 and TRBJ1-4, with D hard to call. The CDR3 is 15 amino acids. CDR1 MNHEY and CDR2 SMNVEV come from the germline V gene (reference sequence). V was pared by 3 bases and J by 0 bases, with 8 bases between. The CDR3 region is CASSFRIATNEKLFF. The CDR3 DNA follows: TGTGCCAGCAGTTTCCGAATAGCAACTAATGAAAAACTGTTTTTT.

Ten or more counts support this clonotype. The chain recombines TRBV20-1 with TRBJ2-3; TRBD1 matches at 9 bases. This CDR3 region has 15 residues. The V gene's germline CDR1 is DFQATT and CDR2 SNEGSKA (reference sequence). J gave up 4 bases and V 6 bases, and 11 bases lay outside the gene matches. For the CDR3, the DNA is TGCAGTGCCCCTGAGCCCAGGACAGGGGCAGATACGCAGTATTTT. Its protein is CSAPEPRTGADTQYF.

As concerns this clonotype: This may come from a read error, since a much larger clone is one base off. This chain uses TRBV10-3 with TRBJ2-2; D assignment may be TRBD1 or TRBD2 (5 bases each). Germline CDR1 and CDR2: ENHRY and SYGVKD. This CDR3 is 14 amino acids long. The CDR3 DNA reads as TGTGCCATCAGACAAGGGGATTTGTCCGGGGAGCCGTTTTTT. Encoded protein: CAIRQGDLSGEPFF.

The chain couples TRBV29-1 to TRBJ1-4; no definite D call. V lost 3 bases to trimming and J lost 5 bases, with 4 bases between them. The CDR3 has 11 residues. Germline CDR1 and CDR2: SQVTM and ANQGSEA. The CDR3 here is CSVEGNEKLFF. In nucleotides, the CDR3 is TGCAGCGTTGAGGGCAATGAAAAACTGTTTTTT.